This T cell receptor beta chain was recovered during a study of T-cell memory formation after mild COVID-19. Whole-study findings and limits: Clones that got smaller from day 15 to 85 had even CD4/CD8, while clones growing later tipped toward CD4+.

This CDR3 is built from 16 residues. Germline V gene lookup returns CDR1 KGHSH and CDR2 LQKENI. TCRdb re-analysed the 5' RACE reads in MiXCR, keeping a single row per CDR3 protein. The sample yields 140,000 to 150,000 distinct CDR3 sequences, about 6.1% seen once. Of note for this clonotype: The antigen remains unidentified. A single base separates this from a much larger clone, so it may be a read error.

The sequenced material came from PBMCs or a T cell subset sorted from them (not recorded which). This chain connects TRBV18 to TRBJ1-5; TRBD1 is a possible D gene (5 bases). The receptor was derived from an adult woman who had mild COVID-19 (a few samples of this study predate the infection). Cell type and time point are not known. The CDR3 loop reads CDSSPPGVGANQPQHF. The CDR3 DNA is TGTGACAGCTCACCCCCGGGAGTTGGGGCCAATCAGCCCCAGCATTTT.